Listed here are 18 T cell receptor beta chains from one sample, sequenced in a study of neurological immune-mediated disorders. Each CDR3 protein is one row after TCRdb ran MiXCR on the 5' RACE reads. Among 40,000 to 60,000 distinct CDR3 sequences, over 3% were seen once, and the ten largest hold roughly 5.5%. Sequences were obtained from PBMCs. These receptors came from a man aged 40-55 years with multiple sclerosis.

This clonotype was recorded many times. The chain uses TRBV20-1 and TRBJ2-1; D remains unclear. Trimming cost V 2 bases and J 2 bases, with 19 bases left between them. The CDR3 runs 17 residues. Germline V gene sequence: CDR1 DFQATT, CDR2 SNEGSKA (reference sequence). CDR3 nucleotides: TGCAGTGCTAGACCCGTCCCTGACGGGTTGACCTACAATGAGCAGTTCTTC. Protein product: CSARPVPDGLTYNEQFF.

Notes on this clonotype: A read error may explain this, as a much larger clone is one base away. The CDR3: CASRKEGYEKLFF. CDR3 in DNA: TGTGCCTCCCGGAAGGAAGGATATGAAAAACTGTTTTTT. The rearrangement links TRBV25-1 to TRBJ1-4; D is uncertain. The germline V and J ends were trimmed by 11 bases and 6 bases, with 16 bases remaining between them. The CDR3 has 13 amino acids. Germline V CDR1 and CDR2: MGHDK, SYGVNS. The full variable domain, its missing parts supplied by reference TRBV25-1 and TRBJ1-4, is EADIYQTPRYLVIGTGKKITLECSQTMGHDKMYWYQQDPGMELHLIHYSYGVNSTEKGDLSSESTVSRIRTEHFPLTLESARPSHTSQYLCASRKEGYEKLFFGSGTQLSVL.

This clonotype appeared many times. V usage is TRBV11-2 and J usage is TRBJ2-7, with D hard to call. V lost 3 bases, J lost 5 bases, and 5 bases lay in between. Germline CDR1 and CDR2: SGHAT and FQNNGV. The CDR3 is 11 residues long. The DNA of the CDR3 is TGTGCCAGCAGCTTCGACAACGAGCAGTACTTC. Translation: CASSFDNEQYF.

Many counts were recorded for this clonotype. This sequence joins TRBV5-1 and TRBJ1-5; no reliable D call. The V end was cut by 4 bases, the J end by 3 bases, with 11 bases between. The germline V gene has CDR1 SGHRS and CDR2 YFSETQ. The CDR3 is 14 residues long. For the CDR3, the DNA is TGCGCCAGCAGCGAGGGCGCCCCCAATCAGCCCCAGCATTTT. Translated, it gives CASSEGAPNQPQHF.

This clonotype was observed at least ten times. The chain couples TRBV7-2 to TRBJ2-7; perhaps TRBD2 as D (6 bases). The V and J ends lost 4 bases and 2 bases respectively, with 9 bases between them. The CDR3 has 13 residues. The germline V gene has CDR1 SGHTA and CDR2 FQGNSA. In DNA, the CDR3 is TGTGCCAGCAGCTGGGGGGATCCCTACGAGCAGTACTTC. As protein: CASSWGDPYEQYF.

This clonotype was seen ten or more times. The CDR3 sequence is CASSQPQTSGDYTDTQYF. The CDR3 region has the DNA TGTGCCAGCAGCCAACCACAGACTAGCGGGGACTACACAGATACGCAGTATTTT. This chain links TRBV3-1 with TRBJ2-3; TRBD2 aligns across 11 bases. From germline, CDR1 is LGHDT and CDR2 YNNKEL (reference sequence). The CDR3 spans 18 residues. V lost 2 bases to trimming and J lost 2 bases; unmatched junction nucleotides: 9.

At least ten counts were recorded for this clonotype. J is TRBJ2-2 and V is TRBV7-9, with a tentative D call TRBD2 (5 bases). V dropped 10 bases and J dropped 3 bases, with 9 bases sitting between them. Per the germline V gene, CDR1 is SEHNR and CDR2 is FQNEAQ (reference sequence). CDR3 length equals 12 residues. CDR3 loop: CATQRDTGELFF. The DNA of the CDR3 is TGTGCCACCCAGAGGGACACCGGGGAGCTGTTTTTT.

This clonotype has ten or more counts. The V and J genes are TRBV12-3 or TRBV12-4 and TRBJ2-1; 8 positions match TRBD1. Unmatched junction bases numbered 3, after V lost 6 bases and J lost 2 bases. The CDR3 contains 14 residues. CDR3 nucleotide sequence: TGTGCCAGCAGAATGACAGGGGCCTACAATGAGCAGTTCTTC. Protein sequence: CASRMTGAYNEQFF.

This clonotype appeared many times. The CDR3 reads CASSYLTDSQYNSPLHF. CDR3 nucleotide sequence: TGTGCCAGCAGTTACCTGACGGACAGCCAGTATAATTCACCCCTCCACTTT. The J gene is TRBJ1-6, the V gene TRBV6-6; D possibly corresponds to TRBD1 (6 bases). Germline V gene sequence: CDR1 MNHNY, CDR2 SVGAGI (reference sequence). V was clipped by 2 bases and J by 4 bases, with 15 bases between them. CDR3 length: 17 residues.

At least ten counts were recorded for this clonotype. The chain couples TRBV6-5 to TRBJ1-4, with D possibly matching TRBD1 (5 bases). The CDR3 spans 13 residues. V was pared by 6 bases and J by 10 bases, with 15 bases between. CDR1 and CDR2 from the germline V gene are MNHEY and SVGAGI. This CDR3 reads CASSPGQGRKLFF. Written as DNA, the CDR3 is TGTGCCAGCAGCCCGGGGCAGGGTCGAAAACTGTTTTTT.

In its sample, this clonotype was seen many times. The gene calls are TRBV24-1 and TRBJ2-5; TRBD1 aligns across 9 bases. V lost 4 bases and J lost 5; bases outside the gene matches: 4. The CDR3 has 14 amino acids. Per the germline V gene, CDR1 is KGHDR and CDR2 is SFDVKD. CDR3: CATSDGQGLETQYF. For the CDR3, the DNA is TGTGCCACCAGTGACGGACAGGGGCTCGAGACCCAGTACTTC.

This clonotype has ten or more counts. The rearrangement joins TRBV20-1 to TRBJ1-2; the D gene is possibly TRBD1 (5 bases). CDR1 is DFQATT and CDR2 is SNEGSKA in the germline V gene (reference sequence). This CDR3 is 15 amino acids long. V was clipped by 1 base and J by 6 bases, with 18 bases between them. CDR3 in amino acids: CSARGPTGTGDGYTF. Here the CDR3 DNA reads TGCAGTGCTAGAGGACCTACCGGGACGGGGGATGGCTACACCTTC.

Ten or more counts support this clonotype. The V call is TRBV20-1, the J call TRBJ2-5; D perhaps matches TRBD2 (6 bases). Between the trimmed V and J ends, which lost 0 bases and 4 bases, there was a span of 15 bases. This CDR3 region has 15 residues. CDR1 is DFQATT and CDR2 is SNEGSKA in the germline V gene (reference sequence). CDR3 sequence reads: CSARDMGGPPETQYF. CDR3 sequence (DNA): TGCAGTGCTAGAGATATGGGGGGACCCCCAGAGACCCAGTACTTC.

The chain couples TRBV27 to TRBJ1-2; D uncertain. The CDR3 is 13 amino acids. V lost 4 bases, J lost 4 bases, and 10 bases lay in between. Germline V gene sequence: CDR1 MNHEY, CDR2 SMNVEV (reference sequence). Written as DNA, the CDR3 is TGTGCCAGCAGTTCCGGGAATCCCTATGGCTACACCTTC. This encodes CASSSGNPYGYTF.

This clonotype was seen many times. This chain joins TRBV5-1 and TRBJ2-7; D perhaps matches TRBD1 (6 bases). Per germline, CDR1 SGHRS and CDR2 YFSETQ. V was pared by 0 bases and J by 6 bases, with 16 bases between. The CDR3 is 15 residues long. The CDR3 DNA sequence: TGCGCCAGCAGCTTGGACGTGGGGGCCCCTGGCGAGCAGTACTTC. As protein: CASSLDVGAPGEQYF.

This clonotype showed up many times. The J gene is TRBJ2-3, the V gene TRBV27; 12 positions agree with TRBD2. The CDR3 runs 15 residues. V shed 7 bases, J shed 0 bases, and the junction held 2 bases outside the gene matches. In germline, CDR1 is MNHEY, CDR2 SMNVEV (reference sequence). The CDR3 reads CASNLAGGSTDTQYF. CDR3 nucleotides: TGTGCCAGCAATCTAGCGGGGGGGAGCACAGATACGCAGTATTTT.

At least ten counts were recorded for this clonotype. This sequence joins TRBV4-1 and TRBJ1-1; tentatively, D is TRBD1 (6 bases). In germline, CDR1 is MGHRA, CDR2 YSYEKL. The CDR3 length is 16 residues. Trimming took off 3 bases at V and 1 base at J, with 15 bases between the two ends. CDR3 sequence (DNA): TGCGCCAGCAGCCATGCCCCGGGGGCGGGGAACACTGAAGCTTTCTTT. Translation: CASSHAPGAGNTEAFF.

At least ten counts were recorded for this clonotype. The chain links TRBV9 to TRBJ2-7; no clear D gene. The germline V gene encodes CDR1 SGDLS and CDR2 YYNGEE. V was clipped by 3 bases and J by 0 bases, with 10 bases between them. This CDR3 is 14 amino acids long. The chain's CDR3 is CASSGRAASYEQYF. CDR3 coding DNA: TGTGCCAGCAGCGGACGCGCAGCCTCCTACGAGCAGTACTTC.